The clone carrying this T cell receptor (beta chain) was observed a handful of times. Its antigen remains unknown. The CDR3 end is not reached by the read, which stops 3 residues before it; the germline J gene fills it in. These data originate in a study of T cell clonality in common variable immunodeficiency. In germline, CDR1 is MNHNS, CDR2 SASEGT. The CDR3 is made up of 15 amino acids. Whole-study findings and limits: TCRbeta clonality was increased in CVID versus healthy controls. Reportedly, TCR beta sequences from common variable immunodeficiency showed fewer deletions and N-nucleotide insertions.

Profiling relied on immunoSEQ multiplex PCR, and the TCRdb table lists in-frame clones only, not all of them. The sample counts 35,000 to 55,000 clones, none seen once; the ten largest own under 11%. The source of this sequence is a person aged 18 to 69 in good health. The gene calls are TRBV6-1 and TRBJ1-2; no firm D call. Input material: peripheral blood mononuclear cells. CDR3 amino acids: CASSEVAGGPYDYTF. CDR3 DNA, as far as it was read: TGTGCCAGCAGTGAAGTAGCGGGAGGGCCTTACGAC.